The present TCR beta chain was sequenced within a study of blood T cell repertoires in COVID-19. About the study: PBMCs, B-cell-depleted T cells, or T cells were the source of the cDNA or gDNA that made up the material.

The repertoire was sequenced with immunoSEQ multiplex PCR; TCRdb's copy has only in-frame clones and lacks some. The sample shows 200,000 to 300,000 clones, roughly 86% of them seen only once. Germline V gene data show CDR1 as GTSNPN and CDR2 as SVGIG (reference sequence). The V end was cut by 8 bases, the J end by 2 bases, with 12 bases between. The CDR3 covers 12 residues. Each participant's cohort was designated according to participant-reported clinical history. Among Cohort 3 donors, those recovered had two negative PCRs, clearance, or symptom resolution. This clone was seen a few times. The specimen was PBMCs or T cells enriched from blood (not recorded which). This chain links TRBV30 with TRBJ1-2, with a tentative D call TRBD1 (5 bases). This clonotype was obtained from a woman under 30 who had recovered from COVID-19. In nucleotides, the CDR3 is TGTGCCGGCAGGGCTGCCAACTATGGCTACACCTTC. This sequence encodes CAGRAANYGYTF.